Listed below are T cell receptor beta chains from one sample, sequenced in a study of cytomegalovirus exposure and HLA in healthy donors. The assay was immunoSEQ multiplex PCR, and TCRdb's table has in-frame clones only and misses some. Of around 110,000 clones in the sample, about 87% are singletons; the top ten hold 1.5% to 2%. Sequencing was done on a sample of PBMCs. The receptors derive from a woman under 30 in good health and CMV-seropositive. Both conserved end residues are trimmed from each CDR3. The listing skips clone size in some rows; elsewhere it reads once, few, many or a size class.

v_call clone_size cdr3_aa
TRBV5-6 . ASSRSRANYGYT
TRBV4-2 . ASSQFRGAVGQVFEQY
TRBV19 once ASRGGWSNQPQH
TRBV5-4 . ASSLVPGENYGYT
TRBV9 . ASSPWGDQIYNSPLH
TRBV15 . ATSRGGSRGQGRYEQY
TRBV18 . ASFTGSQETQY
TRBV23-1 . ASSQSGQGNEKLF
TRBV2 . ASSAFTGPNQPQH
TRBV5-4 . ASSLDAGAREKLF
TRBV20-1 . RKDMNTEAF
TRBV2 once ASSERVVGGAREKLF
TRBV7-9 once ASSAVGEETQY
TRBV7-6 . ASSLAAEDNEQF
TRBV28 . ASSYSFTNYGYT
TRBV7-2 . ASSKRLDTQY
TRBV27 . ASSYRDRGRGYGYT
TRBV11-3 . ASSPPGNNEQF
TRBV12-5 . ASGPPGVQPQH
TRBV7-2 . ASSLVGQGHEQY
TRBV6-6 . ASSSRGKNTGELF
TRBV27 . ASSLSLAGGSGELF
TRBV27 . ASMHRSGNTEAF
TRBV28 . ASSLLRETGFVNEQF
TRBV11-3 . ASSFKTGGLETQY
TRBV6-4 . ASRMTGSGNQPQH
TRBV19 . ASTIGTRGYT
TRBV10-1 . ATGLTASGELF
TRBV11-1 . ASSIRLNRGNQPQH
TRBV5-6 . ASSPSLLAGYYEQY
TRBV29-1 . SVDISGGVEAF
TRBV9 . ASSVEGPSSYNEQF
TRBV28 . ASSLRTQNSYEQY
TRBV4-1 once ASSQTTGLNQPQH
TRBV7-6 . ASSLGGGSSYNSPLH
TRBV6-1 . ASRGQATSPDTQY
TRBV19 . ASRRQGLDQPQH
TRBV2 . ASIFRGIGDTEAF
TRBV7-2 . ASSLESQPQH
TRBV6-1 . ASSESGVWDTEAF
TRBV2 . ASSELPVAGGRFTGELF
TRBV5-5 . ASSEYSSGNTIY